This T cell receptor beta chain was obtained from a study of CD8 T cells in Susac syndrome (dated by TCRdb to the late 2010s). For the wider study: Whether CD8+ T cell activation and differentiation in Susac syndrome was antigen driven was tested using repertoire sequencing. The clonality of the CD8+ T cell repertoire was compared across about 12 healthy donors, about 14 Susac syndrome patients and under 19 multiple sclerosis patients. The full study reports these points: The TCR sequencing and HLA analysis was acknowledged to have included a relatively small number of individuals.

CDR1 and CDR2 are read off the germline V gene as MGHDK and SYGVNS. The CDR3, cysteine through phenylalanine, is 14 amino acids long. Only CDR3 DNA remains: 42 bases, in frame from the first base. Trimming accounts for 6 bases at V and 6 bases at J, while the number of junction bases matched to no gene is 6. Peripheral blood CD8+ and CD4+ T cells from healthy donors, Susac syndrome patients and multiple sclerosis patients were profiled by high-throughput TCR beta sequencing. The healthy donors served as controls matched for age and sex. Bulk CD8+ and CD4+ T cells were purified by magnetic negative isolation, whereas CD8+ TEMRA cells were enriched by FACS. Blood was drawn into EDTA tubes, processed within 24 hours, and PBMCs were isolated by density gradient centrifugation. PBMCs intended for TCR sequencing were cryopreserved in liquid nitrogen and were subsequently thawed in a 37 degrees C water bath. The sorted or isolated CD4+, CD8+ and CD8+ TEMRA cells reached a purity of at least 90%.

RNA was extracted using the RNeasy kit, and about 0.5 to 1 microgram was reverse transcribed with random hexamers. The immunoSEQ multiplex PCR assay, which covers 54 Vbeta and 13 Jbeta segments, was used to amplify TCR beta CDR3 regions. Bias from PCR amplification was corrected by using a synthetic template baseline for primer optimization and for computational correction. Turning to the authors' computational methods: Reads were annotated to V, D and J genes per IMGT and analyzed with immunoSEQ Analyzer, keeping only productive sequences. Clonality was calculated as one minus the Shannon entropy normalized by log2 of the number of productive unique sequences. For each patient and control, public and private clones were evaluated among the 100 most prevalent clones. Clones were defined as Susac-specific when absent from the healthy and MS cohorts, from 1,000 to 1,100 published viral clones and from other ImmuneACCESS disease sequences. TCRdb reworked the public reads: Q25 trimming with fastp, MiXCR clone assembly, productive beta chains retained. Rows with a matching CDR3 protein are joined into one entry that keeps the most common DNA and genes. The V and J calls, along with clone size, are taken from TCRdb and not from the paper's own processing. The sample table lists tens of thousands of distinct CDR3 sequences, around 94% of them with a count of one. About 0.25% of the sample lies in the top ten.

As regards this clonotype: No cognate antigen has been identified for it. The input lacks base qualities; no much larger clone sits a single base away.

The source material was CD8+ T cells from PBMCs. The receptor was derived from a human donor in good health. Recombination linked TRBV25-1 to TRBJ2-2, with 8 junctional bases fitting TRBD1. The CDR3 amino acid sequence is: CASSEDRAPGELFF. The nucleotides read TGTGCCAGCAGCGAGGACAGGGCCCCCGGGGAGCTGTTTTTT.